This TCR beta chain is drawn from a study of blood T cell repertoires in COVID-19. About the study: Acute and convalescent COVID-19 samples came from the United States, Italy and Spain.

CDR3 size: 13 residues. Between the trimmed V and J ends, which lost 4 bases and 8 bases, there was a span of 15 bases. Germline lookup yields CDR1 SGHKS and CDR2 YYEKEE (reference sequence). The repertoire was sequenced with immunoSEQ multiplex PCR; TCRdb's copy has only in-frame clones and lacks some. The sample holds approximately 230,000 clones, just under 85% seen once. The cohort comprised adults aged about 18 to 90 years residing in some 24 US areas. The sequenced material came from PBMCs or T cells enriched from blood (not recorded which). The chain uses TRBV5-5 and TRBJ1-1; D unresolved. The sequence derives from a man aged 35-49 years who had recovered from COVID-19. The CDR3 coding sequence is TGTGCCAGCAGCCCATCCTGGGGAGGGGAAGCTTTCTTT. It translates to CASSPSWGGEAFF. The variable domain in full, completed from reference TRBV5-5 and TRBJ1-1, reads DAGVTQSPTHLIKTRGQQVTLRCSPISGHKSVSWYQQVLGQGPQFIFQYYEKEERGRGNFPDRFSARQFPNYSSELNVNALLLGDSALYLCASSPSWGGEAFFGQGTRLTVV.